The 29 T cell receptor beta chains given below trace back to one sample, sequenced in a study of cytomegalovirus exposure and HLA in healthy donors (dated by TCRdb to about 2017). The library was generated by the immunoSEQ multiplex PCR assay. For the multiplex PCR, a mixture combining 60 forward primers for TCR Vbeta segments and 13 reverse primers for TCR Jbeta segments was used. TCRdb obtained this table from immuneACCESS and retained in-frame rearrangements with V and J assigned. These tables miss some clones; where compared with another copy, unresolved V genes account for less than half of the shortfall, and the remainder is unexplained. The sample contains 200,000 to 300,000 clones, around four fifths of them found a single time. The ten largest clonotypes hold about 2% of the sample. Sequences were obtained from PBMCs. These TCRs come from a woman aged 40 to 50 in good health and CMV-seropositive.

The rearrangement uses TRBV28 and TRBJ2-2; 13 bases are shared with TRBD2. Germline CDR1 reads MDHEN; CDR2 reads SYDVKM. The CDR3 runs 14 residues. V gave up 8 bases and J gave up 7 bases; unmatched junction bases: 4. The CDR3 loop is CASWTSGSYGELFF. CDR3 in DNA: TGTGCCAGCTGGACTAGCGGGAGTTACGGGGAGCTGTTTTTT.

This clone was counted only a few times. The rearrangement joins TRBV9 to TRBJ2-5; the D gene is possibly TRBD1 (5 bases). Trimming left V 3 bases short and J 5 bases short, with 11 bases between. This CDR3 contains 13 residues. Germline V CDR1 and CDR2: SGDLS, YYNGEE. The CDR3 spells CASSASRAETQYF. For the CDR3, the DNA is TGTGCCAGCAGCGCCTCCAGGGCCGAGACCCAGTACTTC. The full variable domain, with the rest looked up from reference TRBV9 and TRBJ2-5, is DSGVTQTPKHLITATGQRVTLRCSPRSGDLSVYWYQQSLDQGLQFLIQYYNGEERAKGNILERFSAQQFPDLHSELNLSSLELGDSALYFCASSASRAETQYFGPGTRLLVL.

The chain recombines TRBV29-1 with TRBJ2-7, with TRBD1 as a possible D gene (6 bases). Germline-derived CDR1 and CDR2 are SQVTM and ANQGSEA. The ends were cut back, 7 bases at V and 5 bases at J, with 15 bases in the middle. This CDR3 contains 12 residues. This CDR3 is CSAYTTGNEQYF. The CDR3 bases are TGCAGCGCCTACACCACAGGGAACGAGCAGTACTTC.

The gene calls are TRBV6-6 and TRBJ1-1; 8 bases are a match to TRBD1. Losses at the gene ends were 4 bases for V and 1 base for J; bases not matched to a gene: 5. Germline V gene sequence: CDR1 MNHNY, CDR2 SVGAGI (reference sequence). The CDR3 runs 15 residues. DNA of the CDR3: TGTGCCAGCAGTTTACCCGGGACAGGGAACACTGAAGCTTTCTTT. As protein: CASSLPGTGNTEAFF.

The chain combines TRBV18 with TRBJ2-1, with TRBD1 identical over 7 bases. The CDR3 runs to 15 residues. CDR1 is KGHSH and CDR2 is LQKENI in the germline V gene. The trim removed 2 bases at V and 8 bases at J, leaving 9 bases unmatched. CDR3 nucleotide sequence: TGTGCCAGCTCACCAGACCAAACCCAGGGGGATGAGCAGTTCTTC. Translation gives CASSPDQTQGDEQFF.

V and J are TRBV28 and TRBJ2-7; a possible D gene is TRBD1 (6 bases). This CDR3 spans 14 amino acids. Trimming took off 6 bases at V and 5 bases at J, with 17 bases between the two ends. Germline V CDR1 and CDR2: MDHEN, SYDVKM. The CDR3 region has the DNA TGTGCCAGCAGCCAAACAGGGCTCGGGAACGAGCAGTACTTC. Amino acids: CASSQTGLGNEQYF.

The chain carries TRBV7-2 and TRBJ1-6; D not resolved. The germline gives CDR1 SGHTA, CDR2 FQGNSA. CDR3 size: 18 residues. V lost 0 bases and J 8 bases, leaving 20 bases between the germline ends. The DNA for the CDR3 is TGTGCCAGCAGCTTAGCTAGGCGGGAGTTCGCTTCATATTCACCCCTCCACTTT. Translation gives CASSLARREFASYSPLHF. Full variable domain (rest looked up from reference TRBV7-2 and TRBJ1-6): GAGVSQSPSNKVTEKGKDVELRCDPISGHTALYWYRQSLGQGLEFLIYFQGNSAPDKSGLPSDRFSAERTGGSVSTLTIQRTQQEDSAVYLCASSLARREFASYSPLHFGNGTRLTVT.

The DNA for the CDR3 is TGTGCCAGCAGCTTAACCGGGAACAGCATTCAGTACTTC. Protein sequence: CASSLTGNSIQYF. The genes are TRBV7-2 and TRBJ2-4; possible D gene TRBD2, 5 bases. Trimming took off 2 bases at V and 9 bases at J, with 11 bases between the two ends. The CDR3 is 13 residues long. Germline V gives CDR1 SGHTA, CDR2 FQGNSA.

As concerns this clone: The same CDR3 also results from other DNA sequences found in this sample. The V call is TRBV14, the J call TRBJ2-5; D is unclear. Trimming shortened V by 1 base and J by 5 bases, and 2 bases separated the two germline ends. Germline V gives CDR1 SGHDN, CDR2 FVKESK. CDR3 length: 11 amino acids. The CDR3 reads CASSQAETQYF. The DNA of the CDR3 is TGTGCCAGCAGCCAAGCGGAGACCCAGTACTTC.

This clone has only one observation. The chain carries TRBV9 and TRBJ1-5, with D hard to call. The CDR3 spans 11 residues. Germline CDR1 SGDLS, CDR2 YYNGEE. Between the trimmed V and J ends, which lost 4 bases and 5 bases, there was a span of 4 bases. CDR3 DNA: TGTGCCAGCAGCCTTTATCAGCCCCAGCATTTT. It translates to CASSLYQPQHF.

The chain combines TRBV19 with TRBJ1-1; tentatively, D is TRBD1 (5 bases). Germline loops: CDR1 LNHDA, CDR2 SQIVND (reference sequence). The germline V and J ends were trimmed by 0 bases and 1 base, with 9 bases remaining between them. CDR3 length: 15 residues. This CDR3 reads CASSIDVQANTEAFF. The DNA for the CDR3 is TGTGCCAGTAGTATAGACGTACAGGCGAACACTGAAGCTTTCTTT.

The chain combines TRBV19 with TRBJ1-2; the match to TRBD1 covers 9 bases. The V and J ends lost 5 bases and 8 bases, in that order; junction bases with no gene match: 6. In germline, CDR1 is LNHDA, CDR2 SQIVND (reference sequence). The CDR3 sequence is 13 residues long. Written as DNA, the CDR3 is TGTGCCAGTAGTCCCCGGGACAGGGACGGCTACACCTTC. Translating it yields CASSPRDRDGYTF.

The gene calls are TRBV9 and TRBJ1-6, with 7 bases fitting TRBD1. The CDR3 totals 15 residues. The J segment lost 8 bases and the V segment lost 2 bases, leaving 7 bases of the junction unmatched. CDR1 SGDLS and CDR2 YYNGEE come from the germline V gene. For the CDR3, the DNA is TGTGCCAGCAGCGTCTTACAGGGGAGCGATTCACCCCTCCACTTT. This codes for CASSVLQGSDSPLHF.

The chain carries TRBV28 and TRBJ2-7; 7 bases line up with TRBD2. After removal of 6 bases from V and 6 bases from J, the junction contained 8 bases not matched to a gene. CDR3 length: 13 residues. The V gene's germline CDR1 is MDHEN and CDR2 SYDVKM. The CDR3 region is CASSVGGNGEQYF. CDR3 DNA: TGTGCCAGCAGCGTGGGGGGGAACGGCGAGCAGTACTTC. The full variable domain, completed using reference TRBV28 and TRBJ2-7, is DVKVTQSSRYLVKRTGEKVFLECVQDMDHENMFWYRQDPGLGLRLIYFSYDVKMKEKGDIPEGYSVSREKKERFSLILESASTNQTSMYLCASSVGGNGEQYFGPGTRLTVT.

Only one count was recorded for this clone. This chain uses TRBV19 with TRBJ2-2, with D perhaps matching TRBD2 (6 bases). The germline V gene has CDR1 LNHDA and CDR2 SQIVND (reference sequence). CDR3 length: 16 amino acids. Trimming pared 9 bases from V and 7 bases from J, leaving 24 bases between. The CDR3 region has the DNA TGTGCCAGGAGGATAACCCGGGACTTCCACCTCGGGGAGCTGTTTTTT. Its translation is CARRITRDFHLGELFF.

The V call is TRBV5-4, the J call TRBJ2-3; D possibly corresponds to TRBD1 (5 bases). This CDR3 has 14 residues. Trimming took off 4 bases at V and 4 bases at J, with 13 bases between the two ends. Germline-derived CDR1 and CDR2 are SGHNT and YYREEE (reference sequence). The CDR3 DNA reads as TGTGCCAGCAGCATTCACAGGAACTCAGATACGCAGTATTTT. Translated, it gives CASSIHRNSDTQYF. The variable domain in full, completed from reference TRBV5-4 and TRBJ2-3, reads ETGVTQSPTHLIKTRGQQVTLRCSSQSGHNTVSWYQQALGQGPQFIFQYYREEENGRGNFPPRFSGLQFPNYSSELNVNALELDDSALYLCASSIHRNSDTQYFGPGTRLTVL.

The chain couples TRBV30 to TRBJ2-3; D not certain. Germline V gene sequence: CDR1 GTSNPN, CDR2 SVGIG (reference sequence). The CDR3 has 13 residues. V lost 0 bases to trimming and J lost 2 bases, with 6 bases between them. CDR3 sequence reads: CAWSVQATDTQYF. DNA for the CDR3: TGTGCCTGGAGTGTTCAGGCCACAGATACGCAGTATTTT. Variable domain in full (rest from reference TRBV30 and TRBJ2-3): SQTIHQWPATLVQPVGSPLSLECTVEGTSNPNLYWYRQAAGRGLQLLFYSVGIGQISSEVPQNLSASRPQDRQFILSSKKLLLSDSGFYLCAWSVQATDTQYFGPGTRLTVL.

This sequence joins TRBV19 and TRBJ2-1; D may be TRBD2 (6 bases). Germline-derived CDR1 and CDR2 are LNHDA and SQIVND (reference sequence). CDR3 length: 15 amino acids. The V and J ends lost 2 bases and 6 bases respectively, with 14 bases between them. CDR3 residues: CASSISLRGFNEQFF. In DNA form, the CDR3 reads TGTGCCAGTAGTATATCCCTGCGGGGATTCAATGAGCAGTTCTTC.

The chain employs TRBV28 and TRBJ2-5, with a weak D call TRBD2 (5 bases). The DNA matches TRBJ2-7 better at its end, which makes the J call doubtful. Germline CDR1 MDHEN, CDR2 SYDVKM. The CDR3 loop spans 16 amino acids. The CDR3 region has the DNA TGTGCCAGCAGTCGCTGGTCGGCTCGGGGATCCTACGAGCAGTACTTC. Protein: CASSRWSARGSYEQYF.

The rearrangement joins TRBV15 to TRBJ2-5; 14 bases map to TRBD2. With 1 base clipped from V and 1 base from J, the junction kept 2 bases outside the gene matches. Germline V gene sequence: CDR1 LNHNV, CDR2 YYDKDF (reference sequence). There are 17 residues in the CDR3. In DNA form, the CDR3 reads TGTGCCACCAGCAGAGTGACTAGCGGGAGGGCCCAAGAGACCCAGTACTTC. Its translation is CATSRVTSGRAQETQYF.

The CDR3 nucleotides read TGTGCCAGCAGTTACTCGAGGGCCTCTAGCACAGATACGCAGTATTTT. Protein product: CASSYSRASSTDTQYF. This chain connects TRBV6-5 to TRBJ2-3; D is perhaps TRBD2 (5 bases). The length of the CDR3 is 16 residues. Germline V gene data show CDR1 as MNHEY and CDR2 as SVGAGI. The germline V and J ends were trimmed by 0 bases and 0 bases, with 10 bases remaining between them.

The chain couples TRBV5-4 to TRBJ2-7; 10 nucleotides match TRBD1. The CDR3 totals 16 residues. CDR1 and CDR2 (germline): SGHNT, YYREEE (reference sequence). Unmatched junction bases numbered 9, after V lost 2 bases and J lost 4 bases. CDR3 sequence: CASSLPGTGVFYEQYF. The CDR3 DNA reads TGTGCCAGCAGCTTACCCGGGACAGGGGTCTTTTACGAGCAGTACTTC.

The rearrangement uses TRBV6-5 and TRBJ2-1; D may be TRBD2 (6 bases). V lost 4 bases, J lost 6 bases, and 7 bases lay in between. The CDR3 runs 12 residues. Germline CDR1 and CDR2: MNHEY and SVGAGI. The CDR3 nucleotides read TGTGCCAGCAGTTCGACTAGCAATGAGCAGTTCTTC. This sequence encodes CASSSTSNEQFF.

The chain's CDR3 is CASSLGFGRKLFF. The DNA of the CDR3 is TGTGCCAGCAGCTTGGGTTTCGGGAGAAAACTGTTTTTT. The chain carries TRBV5-8 and TRBJ1-4, with D hard to call. With 0 bases removed from V and 10 bases from J, the gap between germline ends came to 10 bases. The CDR3 length is 13 residues. The germline V gene encodes CDR1 SGHTS and CDR2 YDEGEE.

J is TRBJ2-1 and V is TRBV19; 10 positions match TRBD2. J lost 9 bases, V lost 6 bases, and 14 bases had no gene match. Germline CDR1 and CDR2: LNHDA and SQIVND (reference sequence). The CDR3 has 16 amino acids. The CDR3 loop is CASRPLSLAGVTEQFF. The CDR3 DNA follows: TGTGCCAGTAGACCCCTTTCCCTAGCGGGAGTCACTGAGCAGTTCTTC.

The chain joins TRBV27 to TRBJ2-1; 8 bases match TRBD1. The CDR3 length is 14 residues. Trimming cost V 6 bases and J 9 bases; bases outside gene matches: 10. Per the germline V gene, CDR1 is MNHEY and CDR2 is SMNVEV (reference sequence). The CDR3 DNA is TGTGCCAGCAGAAGGACAGGGCCAGTCTTTGAGCAGTTCTTC. It yields the protein CASRRTGPVFEQFF.

This chain links TRBV7-2 with TRBJ2-7; TRBD2 matches at 10 bases. Germline loops: CDR1 SGHTA, CDR2 FQGNSA. The CDR3 length is 17 residues. J lost 4 bases, V lost 3 bases, and 12 bases had no gene match. In nucleotides, the CDR3 is TGTGCCAGCAGCTTCAAGGTTGGACTAGCGGAGATTTACGAGCAGTACTTC. Protein sequence: CASSFKVGLAEIYEQYF. Looking up the rest from reference TRBV7-2 and TRBJ2-7 gives the full variable domain: GAGVSQSPSNKVTEKGKDVELRCDPISGHTALYWYRQSLGQGLEFLIYFQGNSAPDKSGLPSDRFSAERTGGSVSTLTIQRTQQEDSAVYLCASSFKVGLAEIYEQYFGPGTRLTVT.

The genes are TRBV5-1 and TRBJ2-5; D is possibly TRBD2 (5 bases). The CDR3 sequence is 14 residues long. Germline V lookup: CDR1 SGHRS, CDR2 YFSETQ. With 4 bases removed from V and 4 bases from J, the gap between germline ends came to 14 bases. The CDR3 DNA follows: TGCGCCAGCAGCCCTGGACTCGTCCCAGAGACCCAGTACTTC. It is translated as CASSPGLVPETQYF.

The chain has TRBV4-3 and TRBJ1-1, with D possibly TRBD1 on 6 matching bases. V dropped 0 bases and J dropped 8 bases, with 10 bases sitting between them. From germline, CDR1 is LGHNA and CDR2 YSLEER. This CDR3 is 13 amino acids long. The CDR3 is CASSQEMGAEAFF. The DNA of the CDR3 is TGCGCCAGCAGCCAAGAGATGGGGGCAGAAGCTTTCTTT.